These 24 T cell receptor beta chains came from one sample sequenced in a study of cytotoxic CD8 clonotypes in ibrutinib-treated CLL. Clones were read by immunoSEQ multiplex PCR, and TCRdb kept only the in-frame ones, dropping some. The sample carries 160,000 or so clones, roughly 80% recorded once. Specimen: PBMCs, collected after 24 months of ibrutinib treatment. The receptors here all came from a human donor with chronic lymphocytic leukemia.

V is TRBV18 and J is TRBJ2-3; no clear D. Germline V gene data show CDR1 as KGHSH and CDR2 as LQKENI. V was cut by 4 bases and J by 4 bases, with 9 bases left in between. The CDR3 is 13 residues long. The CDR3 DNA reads TGTGCCAGCTCACTACGGAGTGCAGATACGCAGTATTTT. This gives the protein CASSLRSADTQYF.

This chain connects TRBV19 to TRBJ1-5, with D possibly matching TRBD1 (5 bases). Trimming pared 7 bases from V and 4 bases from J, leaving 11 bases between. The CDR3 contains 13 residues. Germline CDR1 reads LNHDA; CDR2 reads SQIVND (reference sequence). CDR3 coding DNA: TGTGCCAGTACTACATGGGGGAATCAGCCCCAGCATTTT. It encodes CASTTWGNQPQHF.

DNA of the CDR3: TGTGCCAGCAGCCCGTGGGACAGAACGAACACCGGGGAGCTGTTTTTT. Translation: CASSPWDRTNTGELFF. The chain joins TRBV9 to TRBJ2-2, with 7 bases identical to TRBD1. The CDR3 runs to 16 residues. With 4 bases clipped from V and 0 bases from J, the junction kept 6 bases outside the gene matches. Germline CDR1 and CDR2: SGDLS and YYNGEE.

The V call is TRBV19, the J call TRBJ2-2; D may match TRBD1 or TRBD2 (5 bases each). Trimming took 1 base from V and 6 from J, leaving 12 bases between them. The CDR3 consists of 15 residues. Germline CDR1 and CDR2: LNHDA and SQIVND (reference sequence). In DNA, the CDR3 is TGTGCCAGTAGTATAGTTTCCGGGGCTGCCGGGGAGCTGTTTTTT. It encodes CASSIVSGAAGELFF. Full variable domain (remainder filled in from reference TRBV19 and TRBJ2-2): DGGITQSPKYLFRKEGQNVTLSCEQNLNHDAMYWYRQDPGQGLRLIYYSQIVNDFQKGDIAEGYSVSREKKESFPLTVTSAQKNPTAFYLCASSIVSGAAGELFFGEGSRLTVL.

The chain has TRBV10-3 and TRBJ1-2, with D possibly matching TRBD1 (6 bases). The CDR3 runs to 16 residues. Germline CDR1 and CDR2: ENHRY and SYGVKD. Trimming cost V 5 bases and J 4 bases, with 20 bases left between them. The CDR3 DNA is TGTGCCATCAGTTCCGGGACATTTAAACCTTCCTATGGCTACACCTTC. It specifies CAISSGTFKPSYGYTF.

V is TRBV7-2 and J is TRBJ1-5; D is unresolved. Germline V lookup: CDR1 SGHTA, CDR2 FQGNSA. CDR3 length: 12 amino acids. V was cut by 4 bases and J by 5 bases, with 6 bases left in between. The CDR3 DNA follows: TGTGCCAGCAGCTCAAATGATCAGCCCCAGCATTTT. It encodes CASSSNDQPQHF.

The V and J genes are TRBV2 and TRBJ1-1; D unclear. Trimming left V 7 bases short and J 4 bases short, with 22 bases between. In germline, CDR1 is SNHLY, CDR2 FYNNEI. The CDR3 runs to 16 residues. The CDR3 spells CASTKRAGVGPTEAFF. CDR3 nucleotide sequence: TGTGCCAGCACCAAAAGGGCTGGGGTCGGCCCCACTGAAGCTTTCTTT.

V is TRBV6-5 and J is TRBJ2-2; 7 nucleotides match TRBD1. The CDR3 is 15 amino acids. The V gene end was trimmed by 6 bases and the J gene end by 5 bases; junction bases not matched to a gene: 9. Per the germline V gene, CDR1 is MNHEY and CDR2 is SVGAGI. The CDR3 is CASRTDRAETGELFF. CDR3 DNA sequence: TGTGCCAGCAGAACCGACAGGGCGGAGACCGGGGAGCTGTTTTTT.

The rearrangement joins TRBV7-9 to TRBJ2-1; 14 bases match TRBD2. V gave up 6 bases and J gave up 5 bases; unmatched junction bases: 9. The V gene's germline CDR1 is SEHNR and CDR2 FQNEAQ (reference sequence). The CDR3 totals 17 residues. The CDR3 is CASRRGLAGVNDNEQFF. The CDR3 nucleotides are TGTGCCAGCAGGAGGGGACTAGCGGGAGTCAACGACAATGAGCAGTTCTTC.

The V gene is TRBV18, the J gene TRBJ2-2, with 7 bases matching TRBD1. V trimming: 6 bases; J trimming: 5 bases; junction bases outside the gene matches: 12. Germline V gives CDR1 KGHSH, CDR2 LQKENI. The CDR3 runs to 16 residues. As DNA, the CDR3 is TGTGCCAGCTCGGGGACGACAGGGTTGAAGACCGGGGAGCTGTTTTTT. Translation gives CASSGTTGLKTGELFF.

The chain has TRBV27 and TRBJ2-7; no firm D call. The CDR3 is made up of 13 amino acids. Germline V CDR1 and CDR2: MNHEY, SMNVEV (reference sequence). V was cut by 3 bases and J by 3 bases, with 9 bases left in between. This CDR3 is CASSLGSNYEQYF. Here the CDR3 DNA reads TGTGCCAGCAGTTTGGGGTCGAACTACGAGCAGTACTTC.

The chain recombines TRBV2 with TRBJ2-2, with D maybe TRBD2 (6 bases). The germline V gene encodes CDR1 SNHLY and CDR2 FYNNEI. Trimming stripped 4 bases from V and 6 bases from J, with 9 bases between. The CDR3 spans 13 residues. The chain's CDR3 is CASSVWGAGELFF. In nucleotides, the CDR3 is TGTGCCAGCAGTGTGTGGGGGGCCGGGGAGCTGTTTTTT.

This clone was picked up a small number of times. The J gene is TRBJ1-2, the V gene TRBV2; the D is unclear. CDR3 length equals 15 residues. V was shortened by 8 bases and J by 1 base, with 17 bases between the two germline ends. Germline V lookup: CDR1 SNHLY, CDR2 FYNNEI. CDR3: CASVLTGRDNYGYTF. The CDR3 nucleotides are TGTGCCAGCGTTCTAACCGGACGGGATAACTATGGCTACACCTTC. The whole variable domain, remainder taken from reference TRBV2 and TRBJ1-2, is EPEVTQTPSHQVTQMGQEVILRCVPISNHLYFYWYRQILGQKVEFLVSFYNNEISEKSEIFDDQFSVERPDGSNFTLKIRSTKLEDSAMYFCASVLTGRDNYGYTFGSGTRLTVV.

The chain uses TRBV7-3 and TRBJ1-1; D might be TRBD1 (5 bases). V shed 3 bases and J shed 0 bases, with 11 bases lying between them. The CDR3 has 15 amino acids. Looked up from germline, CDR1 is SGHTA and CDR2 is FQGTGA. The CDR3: CASSFSGRMNTEAFF. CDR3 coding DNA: TGTGCCAGCAGCTTCTCGGGACGGATGAACACTGAAGCTTTCTTT.

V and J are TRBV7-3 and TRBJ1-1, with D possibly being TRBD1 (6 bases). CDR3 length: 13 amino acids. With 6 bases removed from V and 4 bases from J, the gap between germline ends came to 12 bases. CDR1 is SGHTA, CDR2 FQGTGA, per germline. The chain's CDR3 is CASRLGGGTEAFF. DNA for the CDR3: TGTGCCAGCAGGCTGGGAGGGGGCACTGAAGCTTTCTTT.

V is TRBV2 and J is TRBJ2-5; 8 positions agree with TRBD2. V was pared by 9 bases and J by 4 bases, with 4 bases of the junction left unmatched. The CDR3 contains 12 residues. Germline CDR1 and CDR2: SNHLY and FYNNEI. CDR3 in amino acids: CARGLGLETQYF. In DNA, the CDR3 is TGTGCCAGGGGACTAGGCCTAGAGACCCAGTACTTC.

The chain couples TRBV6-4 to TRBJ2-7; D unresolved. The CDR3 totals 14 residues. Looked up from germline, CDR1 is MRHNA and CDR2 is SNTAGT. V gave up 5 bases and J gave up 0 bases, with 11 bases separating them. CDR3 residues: CASSREMDSYEQYF. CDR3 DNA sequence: TGTGCCAGCAGTAGAGAGATGGACTCCTACGAGCAGTACTTC.

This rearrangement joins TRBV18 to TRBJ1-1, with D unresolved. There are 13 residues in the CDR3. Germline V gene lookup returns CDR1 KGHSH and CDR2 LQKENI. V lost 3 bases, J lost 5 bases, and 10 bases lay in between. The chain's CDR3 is CASSPHKGTEAFF. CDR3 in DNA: TGTGCCAGCTCACCCCATAAAGGTACTGAAGCTTTCTTT.

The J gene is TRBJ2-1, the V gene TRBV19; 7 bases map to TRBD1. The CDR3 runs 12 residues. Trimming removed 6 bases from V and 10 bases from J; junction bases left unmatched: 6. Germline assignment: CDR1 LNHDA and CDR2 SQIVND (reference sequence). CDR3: CASRKEGAEQFF. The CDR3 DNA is TGTGCCAGTAGGAAAGAGGGGGCGGAGCAGTTCTTC.

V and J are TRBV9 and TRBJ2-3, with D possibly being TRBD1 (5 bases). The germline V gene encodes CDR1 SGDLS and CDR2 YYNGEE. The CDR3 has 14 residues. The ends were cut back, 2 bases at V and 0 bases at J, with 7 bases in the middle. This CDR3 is CASSVRGSTDTQYF. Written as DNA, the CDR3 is TGTGCCAGCAGCGTTAGGGGTAGCACAGATACGCAGTATTTT. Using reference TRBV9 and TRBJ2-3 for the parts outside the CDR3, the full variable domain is DSGVTQTPKHLITATGQRVTLRCSPRSGDLSVYWYQQSLDQGLQFLIQYYNGEERAKGNILERFSAQQFPDLHSELNLSSLELGDSALYFCASSVRGSTDTQYFGPGTRLTVL.

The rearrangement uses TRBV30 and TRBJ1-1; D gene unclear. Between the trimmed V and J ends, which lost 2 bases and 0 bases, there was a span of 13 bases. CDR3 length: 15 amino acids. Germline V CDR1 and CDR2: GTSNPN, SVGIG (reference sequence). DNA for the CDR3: TGTGCCTGGAGTTTTAGGGTACATATGAACACTGAAGCTTTCTTT. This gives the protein CAWSFRVHMNTEAFF.

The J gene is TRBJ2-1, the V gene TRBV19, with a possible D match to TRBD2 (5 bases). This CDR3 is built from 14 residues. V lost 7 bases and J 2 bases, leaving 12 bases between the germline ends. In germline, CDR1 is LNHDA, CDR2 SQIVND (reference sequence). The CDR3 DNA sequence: TGTGCCAGTACCCCGAGCGGTCCCTACAATGAGCAGTTCTTC. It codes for CASTPSGPYNEQFF.

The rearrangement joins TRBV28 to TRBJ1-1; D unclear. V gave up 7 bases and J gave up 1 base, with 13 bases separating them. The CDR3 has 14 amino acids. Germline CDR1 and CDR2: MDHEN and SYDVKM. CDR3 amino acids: CASTRETANTEAFF. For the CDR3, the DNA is TGTGCCAGCACTAGGGAGACGGCGAACACTGAAGCTTTCTTT.

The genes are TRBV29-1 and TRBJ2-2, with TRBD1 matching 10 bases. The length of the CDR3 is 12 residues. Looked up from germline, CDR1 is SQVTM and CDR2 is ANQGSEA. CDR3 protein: CSGTGDTGELFF. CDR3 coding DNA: TGCAGTGGGACAGGGGACACCGGGGAGCTGTTTTTT.